This T cell receptor beta chain derives from a study of a mutant IDH1 vaccine in newly diagnosed glioma. Study overall: Vaccines were begun 4-6 weeks after radiotherapy alone, or with temozolomide cycles. Among treated patients, approximately 62% were male and roughly 40% female, and mean age was about 41 years. The earlier regimen, radiotherapy, temozolomide, or both, was most often both. V12 took place at week 35, and V13 at week 47.

As for this clone: What it recognizes is unknown.

In germline, CDR1 is LNHDA, CDR2 SQIVND (reference sequence). V was trimmed by 6 bases and J by 0 bases, leaving 11 bases between them. The CDR3 length is 14 residues. Produced via immunoSEQ multiplex PCR; TCRdb's table is partial and in-frame only. The sample lists fewer than 35,000 clones, 78% occurring once. Time point noted: week 35, safety follow-up. With topical imiquimod, each dose of the vaccine consisted of 300 ug of mutant IDH1 20-mer peptide. Sequenced here: PBMCs, sampled from a glioma patient whose treatment included an IDH1 peptide vaccine. V and J are TRBV19 and TRBJ1-1; D is unclear. This TCR was recovered from a woman aged 35 to 49 with glioma. The chain's CDR3 is CASSRTGMNTEAFF. In DNA form, the CDR3 reads TGTGCCAGTAGCAGGACGGGGATGAACACTGAAGCTTTCTTT.